This T cell receptor (beta chain) was sequenced for a study of cytomegalovirus exposure and HLA in healthy donors. The V segment lost 0 bases and the J segment 2 bases; nucleotides outside the gene matches: 2. In germline, CDR1 is MNHEY, CDR2 SMNVEV (reference sequence). This CDR3 has 15 residues. Vbeta (60) and Jbeta (13) primers were used in the PCR. Clones were read by immunoSEQ multiplex PCR, and TCRdb kept only the in-frame ones, dropping some. The sample shows 180,000 or so clones, roughly 77% of them seen only once. The specimen sequenced was PBMCs. The origin of this receptor is a woman in her 30s in good health and CMV-seronegative. V usage is TRBV27 and J usage is TRBJ1-2; 8 nucleotides align to TRBD1. The CDR3 nucleotides are TGTGCCAGCAGTTTATCCAGGGGGCGGAACTATGGCTACACCTTC. The encoded protein is CASSLSRGRNYGYTF.